The 5 T cell receptor beta chains in this list originate from one sample, sequenced in a study of shared clonotypes between healthy human individuals. The assay was immunoSEQ multiplex PCR, and TCRdb's table has in-frame clones only and misses some. This table holds around 2,000,000 clones, roughly 91% found once. CD45RO-negative, CCR7-selected cells formed the naive CD8 fraction, which excluded terminally differentiated effector memory CD45RA+ cells. The sequencing sample was made of naive CD8+ T cells from PBMCs. The receptors originated from a man younger than 35 in good health. Some clones in this sample may be carry-over from other donors' samples.

This clone was recorded once. This CDR3 is also generated by other DNA sequences in the sample. This chain uses TRBV18 with TRBJ2-7, with 8 bases lining up with TRBD1. J was trimmed by 4 bases and V by 3 bases; bases with no gene match: 5. CDR1 and CDR2 (germline): KGHSH, LQKENI. This CDR3 has 14 residues. CDR3 DNA: TGTGCCAGCTCACCGGGCCAGGGGGCGTACGAGCAGTACTTC. Amino acids: CASSPGQGAYEQYF.

A word on this clone: In the same sample, other DNA sequences code for this CDR3. The chain joins TRBV28 to TRBJ2-7; no definite D call. Germline V gene lookup returns CDR1 MDHEN and CDR2 SYDVKM. V lost 8 bases and J lost 2, with 4 bases in between. The CDR3 is 10 residues long. CDR3 in amino acids: CASGTYEQYF. DNA for the CDR3: TGTGCCAGCGGCACCTACGAGCAGTACTTC. The entire variable domain, with the rest obtained from reference TRBV28 and TRBJ2-7, is as follows: DVKVTQSSRYLVKRTGEKVFLECVQDMDHENMFWYRQDPGLGLRLIYFSYDVKMKEKGDIPEGYSVSREKKERFSLILESASTNQTSMYLCASGTYEQYFGPGTRLTVT.

The rearrangement links TRBV5-6 to TRBJ1-2; D gene ambiguous. Germline assignment: CDR1 SGHDT and CDR2 YYEEEE. V lost 1 base to trimming and J lost 1 base, with 11 bases between them. This CDR3 is 15 amino acids long. The CDR3 DNA reads as TGTGCCAGCAGCTTGTTTAGCGATAATAACTATGGCTACACCTTC. As protein: CASSLFSDNNYGYTF.

This chain connects TRBV7-9 to TRBJ2-1; possible D gene TRBD1, 5 bases. V was trimmed by 3 bases and J by 3 bases, leaving 12 bases between them. Germline V gene lookup returns CDR1 SEHNR and CDR2 FQNEAQ (reference sequence). The CDR3 loop spans 15 amino acids. CDR3 sequence reads: CASSLDIAYYNEQFF. The CDR3 nucleotides are TGTGCCAGCAGCTTGGACATAGCTTACTACAATGAGCAGTTCTTC.

This rearrangement joins TRBV19 to TRBJ2-6; weak D call: TRBD1 (5 bases). With 6 bases removed from V and 0 bases from J, the gap between germline ends came to 9 bases. The germline CDR1 and CDR2 sequences are LNHDA and SQIVND (reference sequence). This CDR3 comprises 15 residues. CDR3 nucleotide sequence: TGTGCCAGTAGGGACAACCCCTCTGGGGCCAACGTCCTGACTTTC. Protein: CASRDNPSGANVLTF.